The clone carrying this TCR beta chain was observed a handful of times. Its antigen is undetermined. The source of the sample is a study of T cells in localized non-small cell lung cancer. Overall study findings and caveats: Heterogeneity within the tumor remains possible, as just one region underwent sequencing.

TCRdb keeps only in-frame clones here, not all; method: immunoSEQ multiplex PCR. The sample carries some 78,000 clones, approximately 84% recorded once. V was shortened by 1 base and J by 2 bases, with 12 bases between the two germline ends. Looked up from germline, CDR1 is SGHDN and CDR2 is FVKESK. This CDR3 is built from 16 residues. The sequencing used peripheral blood, collected before any cancer treatment. This chain joins TRBV14 and TRBJ2-4, with D possibly TRBD1 on 6 matching bases. This receptor was identified in a man aged 40-75 years with stage I lung adenocarcinoma. Written as DNA, the CDR3 is TGTGCCAGCAGCCAAGCCACAGGGCTCACCAAAAACATTCAGTACTTC. Translation: CASSQATGLTKNIQYF.